This T cell receptor beta chain was found in a study of shared clonotypes between healthy human individuals. Clones were sequenced by immunoSEQ multiplex PCR, and TCRdb holds only the in-frame ones, with some missing. This sample has about 2.2 million clones; around 93% occur once, and the top ten carry approximately 1.6%. The germline CDR1 and CDR2 sequences are SGDLS and YYNGEE. The CDR3 is 16 amino acids. Trimming stripped 0 bases from V and 8 bases from J, with 20 bases between. Naive CD8 cells were CD45RO-negative, positively selected for CCR7, excluding terminally differentiated effector memory CD45RA+ cells.

The V and J genes are TRBV9 and TRBJ1-2, with D perhaps TRBD1 (6 bases). The TCR comes from a man aged 18 to 30 in good health. Some clones in this sample may be carry-over from other donors' samples. The sample was naive CD8+ T cells from PBMCs. DNA of the CDR3: TGTGCCAGCAGCGTAGATAGGGACATGGGGTCTTTGGGCTACACCTTC. Translation gives CASSVDRDMGSLGYTF. The full variable domain, completed using reference TRBV9 and TRBJ1-2, is DSGVTQTPKHLITATGQRVTLRCSPRSGDLSVYWYQQSLDQGLQFLIQYYNGEERAKGNILERFSAQQFPDLHSELNLSSLELGDSALYFCASSVDRDMGSLGYTFGSGTRLTVV.